The source of this T cell receptor beta chain is a study of CD8+CD57+ T cells in acquired aplastic anemia. As for the study in general: The sorted CD4+ and CD8+ cells yielded an average around 3.2 ug of DNA.

Note on this clonotype: Its antigen is not identified.

TCR beta VDJ combinations and CDR3 sequences were profiled from genomic DNA. TCRdb re-analysed the reads in MiXCR, keeping a single row per CDR3 protein. The sample has about 190,000 distinct CDR3 sequences; around 47% are singletons. For sequencing, patients were chosen who had shown expansion of CD8+CD57+ cells by flow cytometry. Among the patients, all had severe acquired aplastic anemia. Sampling of blood occurred while the patients had still received no therapy. The CDR3 length is 15 residues. The V end was cut by 0 bases, the J end by 0 bases, with 6 bases between. Germline lookup yields CDR1 ENHRY and CDR2 SYGVKD. Study-level points and caveats: Patients versus controls showed no significant CD8+ Simpson's diversity difference.

This receptor was obtained from a human donor with aplastic anemia. The chain employs TRBV10-3 and TRBJ1-3; D not certain. Sequenced material: sorted CD4+, CD8+, or CD8+CD57+ T cells (not recorded which) from PBMCs. CDR3 protein: CAISESAGSGNTIYF. The CDR3 nucleotides read TGTGCCATCAGTGAGTCTGCGGGCTCTGGAAACACCATATATTTT.